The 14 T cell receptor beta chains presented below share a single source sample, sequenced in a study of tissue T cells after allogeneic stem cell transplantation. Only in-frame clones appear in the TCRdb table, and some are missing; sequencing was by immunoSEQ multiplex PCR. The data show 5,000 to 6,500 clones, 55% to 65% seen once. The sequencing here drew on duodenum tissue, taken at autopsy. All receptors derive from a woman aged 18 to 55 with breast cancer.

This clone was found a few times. DNA for the CDR3: TGTGCCAGCAGCTATCTGGGGGACTCACCCCTCCACTTT. This codes for CASSYLGDSPLHF. The chain has TRBV7-8 and TRBJ1-6; the D gene is possibly TRBD1 (5 bases). CDR3 length equals 13 residues. Trimming took off 4 bases at V and 10 bases at J, with 11 bases between the two ends. Germline CDR1 is SGHVS and CDR2 is FQNEAQ.

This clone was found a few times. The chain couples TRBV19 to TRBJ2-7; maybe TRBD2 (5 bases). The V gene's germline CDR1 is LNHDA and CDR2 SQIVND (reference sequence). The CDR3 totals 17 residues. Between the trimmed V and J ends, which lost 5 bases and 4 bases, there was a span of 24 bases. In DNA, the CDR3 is TGTGCCAGTAGTTCGACCCTGGGGTCGCGGACGGGGTACGAGCAGTACTTC. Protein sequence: CASSSTLGSRTGYEQYF. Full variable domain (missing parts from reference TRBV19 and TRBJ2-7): DGGITQSPKYLFRKEGQNVTLSCEQNLNHDAMYWYRQDPGQGLRLIYYSQIVNDFQKGDIAEGYSVSREKKESFPLTVTSAQKNPTAFYLCASSSTLGSRTGYEQYFGPGTRLTVT.

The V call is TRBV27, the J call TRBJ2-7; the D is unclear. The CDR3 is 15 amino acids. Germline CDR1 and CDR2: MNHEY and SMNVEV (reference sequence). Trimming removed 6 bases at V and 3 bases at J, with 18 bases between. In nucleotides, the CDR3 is TGTGCCAGCAGACCCCTAGGGTTCCGCGACTACGAGCAGTACTTC. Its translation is CASRPLGFRDYEQYF.

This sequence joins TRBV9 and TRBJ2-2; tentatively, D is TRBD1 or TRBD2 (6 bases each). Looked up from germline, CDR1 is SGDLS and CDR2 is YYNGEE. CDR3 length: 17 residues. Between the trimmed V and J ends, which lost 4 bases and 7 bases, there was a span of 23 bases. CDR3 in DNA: TGTGCCAGCAGCCTACCTCAGGCCGGGGGCGCGGGCGGGGAGCTGTTTTTT. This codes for CASSLPQAGGAGGELFF. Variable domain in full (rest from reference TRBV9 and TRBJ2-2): DSGVTQTPKHLITATGQRVTLRCSPRSGDLSVYWYQQSLDQGLQFLIQYYNGEERAKGNILERFSAQQFPDLHSELNLSSLELGDSALYFCASSLPQAGGAGGELFFGEGSRLTVL.

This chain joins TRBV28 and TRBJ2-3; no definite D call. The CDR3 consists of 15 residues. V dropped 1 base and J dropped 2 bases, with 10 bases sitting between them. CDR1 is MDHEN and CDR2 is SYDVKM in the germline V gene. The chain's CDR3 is CASSLSVGFTDTQYF. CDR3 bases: TGTGCCAGCAGTTTATCGGTCGGTTTCACAGATACGCAGTATTTT.

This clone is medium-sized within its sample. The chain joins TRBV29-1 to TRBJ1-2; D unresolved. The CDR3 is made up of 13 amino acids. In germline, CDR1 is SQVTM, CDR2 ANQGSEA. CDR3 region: CTITPGNNYGYTF. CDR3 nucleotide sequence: TGCACCATAACCCCCGGAAATAACTATGGCTACACCTTC.

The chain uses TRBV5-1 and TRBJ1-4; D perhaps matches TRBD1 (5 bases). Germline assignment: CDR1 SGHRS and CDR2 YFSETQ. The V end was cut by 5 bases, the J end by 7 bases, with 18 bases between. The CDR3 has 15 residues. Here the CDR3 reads CASSFSGTRLEKLFF. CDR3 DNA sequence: TGCGCCAGCAGTTTTTCCGGGACTAGACTTGAAAAACTGTTTTTT.

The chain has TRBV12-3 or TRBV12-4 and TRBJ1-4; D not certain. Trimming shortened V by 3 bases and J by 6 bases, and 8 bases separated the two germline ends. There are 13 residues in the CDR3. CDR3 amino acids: CASSFSWDEKLFF. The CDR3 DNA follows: TGTGCCAGCAGTTTCAGCTGGGATGAAAAACTGTTTTTT.

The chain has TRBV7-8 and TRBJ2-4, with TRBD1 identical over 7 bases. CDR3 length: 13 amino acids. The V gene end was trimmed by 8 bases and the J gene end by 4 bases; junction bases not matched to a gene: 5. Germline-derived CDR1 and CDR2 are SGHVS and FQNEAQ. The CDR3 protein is CASGPGGKNIQYF. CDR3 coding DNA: TGTGCCAGCGGCCCAGGGGGTAAAAACATTCAGTACTTC.

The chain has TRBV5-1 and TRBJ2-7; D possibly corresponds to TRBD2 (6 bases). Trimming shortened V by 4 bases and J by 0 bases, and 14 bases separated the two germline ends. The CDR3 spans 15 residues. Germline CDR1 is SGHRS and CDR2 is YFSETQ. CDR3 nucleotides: TGCGCCAGCAGCCAGACTAGGAAAAGCTCCTACGAGCAGTACTTC. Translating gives CASSQTRKSSYEQYF.

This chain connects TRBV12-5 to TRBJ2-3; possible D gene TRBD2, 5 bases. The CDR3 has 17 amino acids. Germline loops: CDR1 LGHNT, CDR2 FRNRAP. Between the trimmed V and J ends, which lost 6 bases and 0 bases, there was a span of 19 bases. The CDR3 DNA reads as TGTGCTAGTGGACCCTCCTCAGGAGCGGAAAGCACAGATACGCAGTATTTT. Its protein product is CASGPSSGAESTDTQYF.

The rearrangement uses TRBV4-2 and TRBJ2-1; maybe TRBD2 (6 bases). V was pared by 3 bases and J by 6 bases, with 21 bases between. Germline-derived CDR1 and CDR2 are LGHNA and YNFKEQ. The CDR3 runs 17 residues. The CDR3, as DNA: TGTGCCAGCAGCCAGCCGGGGACTCCGGTCAAGGGCAATGAGCAGTTCTTC. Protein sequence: CASSQPGTPVKGNEQFF.

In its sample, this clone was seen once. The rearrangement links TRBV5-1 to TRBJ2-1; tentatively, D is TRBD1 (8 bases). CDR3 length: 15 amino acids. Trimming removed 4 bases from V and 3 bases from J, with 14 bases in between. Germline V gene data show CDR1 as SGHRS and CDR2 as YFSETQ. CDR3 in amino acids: CASSGQGGVYNEQFF. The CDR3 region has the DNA TGCGCCAGCAGCGGACAGGGAGGGGTCTACAATGAGCAGTTCTTC.

The CDR3 region is CATTAQETQYF. CDR3 bases: TGTGCAACGACTGCGCAAGAGACCCAGTACTTC. V gene TRBV6-6 combines with J gene TRBJ2-5, with unresolved D. The CDR3 extends over 11 amino acids. Germline loops: CDR1 MNHNY, CDR2 SVGAGI (reference sequence).